This T cell receptor (beta chain) was profiled in a study of OX40 agonist ivuxolimab in advanced cancers. About the full investigation: Ivuxolimab was a fully human IgG2 agonistic monoclonal antibody targeting the costimulatory receptor OX40 (CD134). The paper describes the monotherapy dose-escalation part (N = 52 patients) of the phase I trial of ivuxolimab. Partial responses were achieved by three dose-escalation patients, of whom one had hepatocellular carcinoma and two had cutaneous melanoma. Peripheral TCRbeta sequencing was intended to test whether TCR sequence diversity was altered and clonal T-cell expansion was caused by ivuxolimab. Intravenous ivuxolimab was administered to patients every 2 weeks at six dose levels: 0.01, 0.1, 0.3, 1.5, 3 and 10 mg/kg. Of the approximately 53 patients in dose escalation, about 20 had hepatocellular carcinoma, roughly 15 had melanoma, 9 had renal cell carcinoma and 9 had head and neck cancer. Patients were allowed to have had prior anti-PD-1, anti-PD-L1 or anti-CTLA-4 therapy, and 40% of the dose-escalation patients had previously received checkpoint inhibitors. The dose-escalation cohort was approximately 83% male with a mean age of 60 years, ranging from about 23 to 85. The study at large found these results: Antigen specificity was not determined for the clonally expanded peripheral T cells. After ivuxolimab, CD8+ T cells had more expanded clones than CD4+ T cells on average. Low levels of normalized T-cell clonal expansion were also seen in some patients who did not respond. Partial responders in the 0.1-3.0 mg/kg groups had among the lowest normalized peripheral clonal expansion, especially among CD8+ T cells. At doses from 0.1 to 3.0 mg/kg, clonal expansion was seen in both CD4+ and CD8+ blood T cells between baseline and week 6.

The trial excluded patients who had a history of autoimmune disease or were on systemic immunosuppression. Peripheral blood for TCR sequencing was collected from all dose cohorts at baseline, on cycle 4 day 1, and on cycle 7 day 1. Samples came from an open-label, multicenter, first-in-human phase I dose-escalation trial of ivuxolimab. Adults with locally advanced or metastatic head and neck squamous cell, hepatocellular, melanoma or renal cell carcinoma were enrolled in the trial. Before TCR sequencing, CD4+ T cells and CD8+ T cells from peripheral blood were sorted into separate populations. To sequence the TCRbeta CDR3 region, genomic DNA was isolated from the sorted cells. The immunoSEQ Assay was used to sequence the TCRbeta CDR3 regions. TCRdb re-hosts the immuneACCESS table, in-frame sequences only. Its copies lack some clones; in the studies checked, an unresolved V gene accounts for under half of them, and the cause for the rest is not known. In all, the sample holds tens of thousands of clones, and about 81% of those were seen once. The ten top clones hold 1.5% to 2% of the sample.

Inclusive of the bounding cysteine and phenylalanine, the CDR3 is 16 residues long. The only DNA kept is the CDR3, 48 bases in frame from the first base. Trimming costs V 2 bases and J 3 bases, and their ends lie 16 bases apart. The germline V gene provides CDR1 MDHEN and CDR2 SYDVKM. This clone occurred once. The antigen this receptor binds is unknown. Base qualities are not recorded, but no much larger clone differs from it by a single base. The chain links TRBV28 with TRBJ1-2; TRBD1 is possibly the D segment (5 matching bases). Sequenced material: CD4+ or CD8+ T cells sorted from blood, taken in a trial of the OX40 agonist ivuxolimab. The TCR was taken from an adult with an advanced solid tumor such as melanoma, head and neck, liver or kidney cancer. The nucleotides read TGTGCCAGCAGTTTAGGGGACTCCCGAAGACACTATGGCTACACCTTC. Protein translation: CASSLGDSRRHYGYTF.